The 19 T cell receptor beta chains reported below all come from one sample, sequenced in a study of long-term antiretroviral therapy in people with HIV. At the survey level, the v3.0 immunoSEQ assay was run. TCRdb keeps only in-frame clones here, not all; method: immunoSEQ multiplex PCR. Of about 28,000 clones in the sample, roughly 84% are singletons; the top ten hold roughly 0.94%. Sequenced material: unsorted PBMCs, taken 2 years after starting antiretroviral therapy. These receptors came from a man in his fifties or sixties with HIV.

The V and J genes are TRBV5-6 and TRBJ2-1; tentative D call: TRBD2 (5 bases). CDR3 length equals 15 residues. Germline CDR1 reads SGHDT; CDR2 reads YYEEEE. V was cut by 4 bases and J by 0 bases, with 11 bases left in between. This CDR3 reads CASSLDGGSYNEQFF. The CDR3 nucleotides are TGTGCCAGCAGCCTTGACGGAGGCTCCTACAATGAGCAGTTCTTC.

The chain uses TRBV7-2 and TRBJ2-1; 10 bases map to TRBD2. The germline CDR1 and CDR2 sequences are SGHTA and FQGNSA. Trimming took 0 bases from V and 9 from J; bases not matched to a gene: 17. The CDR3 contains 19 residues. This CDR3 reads CASSLAYFASGSFMGEQFF. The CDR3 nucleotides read TGTGCCAGCAGCTTAGCGTACTTCGCTAGCGGGAGCTTCATGGGTGAGCAGTTCTTC.

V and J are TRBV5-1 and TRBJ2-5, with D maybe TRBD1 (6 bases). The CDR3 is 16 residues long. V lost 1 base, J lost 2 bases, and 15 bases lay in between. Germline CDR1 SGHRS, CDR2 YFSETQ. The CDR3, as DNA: TGCGCCAGCAGCTTGTCGGCAGGGGATGGGCAAGAGACCCAGTACTTC. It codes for CASSLSAGDGQETQYF. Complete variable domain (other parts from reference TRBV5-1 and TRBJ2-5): KAGVTQTPRYLIKTRGQQVTLSCSPISGHRSVSWYQQTPGQGLQFLFEYFSETQRNKGNFPGRFSGRQFSNSRSEMNVSTLELGDSALYLCASSLSAGDGQETQYFGPGTRLLVL.

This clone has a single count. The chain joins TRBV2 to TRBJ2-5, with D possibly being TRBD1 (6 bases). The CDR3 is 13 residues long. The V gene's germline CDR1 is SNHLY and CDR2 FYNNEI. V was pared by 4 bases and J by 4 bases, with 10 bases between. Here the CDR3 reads CASSGDRRETQYF. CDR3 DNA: TGTGCCAGCAGTGGTGACAGGCGAGAGACCCAGTACTTC.

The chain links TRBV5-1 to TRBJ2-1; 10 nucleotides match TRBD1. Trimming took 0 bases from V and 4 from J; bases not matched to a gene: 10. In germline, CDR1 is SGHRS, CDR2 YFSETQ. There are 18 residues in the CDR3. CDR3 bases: TGCGCCAGCAGCTTGGCTGGACAGGGGGACAACGAATACAATGAGCAGTTCTTC. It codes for CASSLAGQGDNEYNEQFF.

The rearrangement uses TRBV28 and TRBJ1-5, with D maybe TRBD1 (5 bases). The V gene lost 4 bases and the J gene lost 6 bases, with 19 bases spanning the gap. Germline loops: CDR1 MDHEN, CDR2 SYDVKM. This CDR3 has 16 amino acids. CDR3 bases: TGTGCCAGCAGTTGGGCTCCCGGGGGTAAGGCTCAGCCCCAGCATTTT. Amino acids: CASSWAPGGKAQPQHF.

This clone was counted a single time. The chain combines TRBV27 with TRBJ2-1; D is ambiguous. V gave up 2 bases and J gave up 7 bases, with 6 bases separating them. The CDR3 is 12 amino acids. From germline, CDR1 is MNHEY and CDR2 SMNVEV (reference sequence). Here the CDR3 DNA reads TGTGCCAGCAGTTTAAGTAGGAATGAGCAGTTCTTC. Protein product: CASSLSRNEQFF.

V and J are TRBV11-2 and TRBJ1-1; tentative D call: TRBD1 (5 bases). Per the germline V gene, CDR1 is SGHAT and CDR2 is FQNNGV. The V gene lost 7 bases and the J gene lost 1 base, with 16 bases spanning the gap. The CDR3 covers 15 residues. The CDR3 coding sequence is TGTGCCAGCACCTTCCCCTTGGGGGGGAACACTGAAGCTTTCTTT. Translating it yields CASTFPLGGNTEAFF.

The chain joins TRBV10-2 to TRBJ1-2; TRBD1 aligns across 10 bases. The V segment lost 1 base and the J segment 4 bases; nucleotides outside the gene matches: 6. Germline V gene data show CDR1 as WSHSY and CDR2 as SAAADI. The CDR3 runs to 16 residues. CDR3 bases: TGCGCCAGCAGTGAGTTCAGACAGGGGGCCCTCTATGGCTACACCTTC. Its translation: CASSEFRQGALYGYTF.

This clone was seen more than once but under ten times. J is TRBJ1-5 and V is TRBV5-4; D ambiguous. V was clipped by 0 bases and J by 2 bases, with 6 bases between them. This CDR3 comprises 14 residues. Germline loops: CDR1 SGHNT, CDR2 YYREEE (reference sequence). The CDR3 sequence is CASSLAGGNQPQHF. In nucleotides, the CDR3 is TGTGCCAGCAGCTTGGCCGGGGGCAATCAGCCCCAGCATTTT.

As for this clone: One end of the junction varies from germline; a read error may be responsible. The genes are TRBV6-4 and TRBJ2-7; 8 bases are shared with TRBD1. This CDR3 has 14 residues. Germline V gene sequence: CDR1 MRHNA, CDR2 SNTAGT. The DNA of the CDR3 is TGTGCCAGCAGCTCCGGGACAGGTTCCTCCGAGCAGTACTTC. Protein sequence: CASSSGTGSSEQYF.

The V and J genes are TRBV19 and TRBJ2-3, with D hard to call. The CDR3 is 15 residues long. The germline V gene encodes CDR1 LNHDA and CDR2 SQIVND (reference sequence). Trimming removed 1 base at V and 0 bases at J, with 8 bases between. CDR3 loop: CASSIAASSTDTQYF. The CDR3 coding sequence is TGTGCCAGTAGTATAGCTGCATCTAGCACAGATACGCAGTATTTT.

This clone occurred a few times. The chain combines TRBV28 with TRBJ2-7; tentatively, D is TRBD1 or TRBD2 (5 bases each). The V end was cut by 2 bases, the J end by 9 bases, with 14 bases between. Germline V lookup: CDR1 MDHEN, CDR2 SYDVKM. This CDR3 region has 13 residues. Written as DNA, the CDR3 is TGTGCCAGCAGTTTAACAGGAATAGGAGGGCAGTACTTC. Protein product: CASSLTGIGGQYF.

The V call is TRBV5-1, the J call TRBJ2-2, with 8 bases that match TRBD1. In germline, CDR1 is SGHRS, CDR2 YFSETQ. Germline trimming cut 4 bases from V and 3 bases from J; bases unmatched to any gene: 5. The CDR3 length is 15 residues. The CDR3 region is CASSLRTGYTGELFF. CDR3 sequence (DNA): TGCGCCAGCAGCCTAAGGACAGGGTACACCGGGGAGCTGTTTTTT.

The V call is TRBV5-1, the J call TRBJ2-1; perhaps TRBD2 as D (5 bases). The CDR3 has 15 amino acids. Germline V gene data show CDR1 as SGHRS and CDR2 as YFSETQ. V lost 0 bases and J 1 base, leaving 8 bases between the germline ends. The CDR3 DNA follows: TGCGCCAGCAGCTTGGGACTACCTTCCTACAATGAGCAGTTCTTC. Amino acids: CASSLGLPSYNEQFF.

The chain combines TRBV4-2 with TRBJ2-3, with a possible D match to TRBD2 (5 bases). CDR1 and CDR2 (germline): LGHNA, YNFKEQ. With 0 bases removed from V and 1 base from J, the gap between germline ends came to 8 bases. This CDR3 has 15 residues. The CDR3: CASSQDRGGTDTQYF. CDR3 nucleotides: TGTGCCAGCAGCCAAGATCGGGGAGGCACAGATACGCAGTATTTT.

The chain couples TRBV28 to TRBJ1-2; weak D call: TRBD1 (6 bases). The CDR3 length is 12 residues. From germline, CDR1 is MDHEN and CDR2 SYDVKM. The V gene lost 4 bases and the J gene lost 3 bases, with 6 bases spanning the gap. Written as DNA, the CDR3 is TGTGCCAGCAGTTCAGGGGACTATGGCTACACCTTC. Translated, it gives CASSSGDYGYTF.

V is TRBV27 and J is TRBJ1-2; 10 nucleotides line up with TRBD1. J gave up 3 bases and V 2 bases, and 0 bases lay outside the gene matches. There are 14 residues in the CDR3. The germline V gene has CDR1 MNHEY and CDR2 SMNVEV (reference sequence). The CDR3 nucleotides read TGTGCCAGCAGTTTAGGGACAGGGGACTATGGCTACACCTTC. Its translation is CASSLGTGDYGYTF.

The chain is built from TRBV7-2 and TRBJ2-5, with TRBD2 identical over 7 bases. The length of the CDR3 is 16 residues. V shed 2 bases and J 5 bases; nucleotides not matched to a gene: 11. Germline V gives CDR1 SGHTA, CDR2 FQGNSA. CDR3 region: CASSLRGGLGRETQYF. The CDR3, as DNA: TGTGCCAGCAGCTTAAGGGGAGGGCTGGGACGGGAGACCCAGTACTTC.